One and the same sample provided the 13 T cell receptor beta chains below, sequenced in a study of naive and memory T cell subsets. TCR cDNA received a 3' ligated oligonucleotide that carried a UMI. The SP2 primer and nested alpha and beta constant region primers amplified ligated cDNA in four rounds. TCRdb itself ran the 5' RACE reads through MiXCR, one entry per CDR3 protein. The sample has roughly 62,000 distinct CDR3 sequences, over 7% seen once. The receptors originated from a male donor in good health.

This clonotype was picked up many times. The chain joins TRBV10-3 to TRBJ2-1; 8 nucleotides agree with TRBD2. After removal of 2 bases from V and 5 bases from J, the junction contained 2 bases not matched to a gene. Germline V gene sequence: CDR1 ENHRY, CDR2 SYGVKD. This CDR3 spans 14 amino acids. The CDR3 region has the DNA TGTGCCATCAGTGAGGGACTAGCCGACAATGAGCAGTTCTTC. Translating it yields CAISEGLADNEQFF.

This clonotype was detected many times. The genes are TRBV7-8 and TRBJ1-2, with 7 bases that match TRBD1. V dropped 5 bases and J dropped 4; count of bases not matched to a gene: 10. CDR1 SGHVS and CDR2 FQNEAQ come from the germline V gene. The CDR3 runs 15 residues. The CDR3 sequence: CASSGQGVSGYGYTF. The CDR3 nucleotides read TGTGCCAGCAGCGGCCAGGGGGTCTCTGGCTATGGCTACACCTTC.

This clonotype was detected only a few times. V usage is TRBV6-1 and J usage is TRBJ2-7, with 9 bases matching TRBD2. The trim removed 6 bases at V and 2 bases at J, leaving 8 bases unmatched. The CDR3 has 15 amino acids. CDR1 is MNHNS, CDR2 SASEGT, per germline. In nucleotides, the CDR3 is TGTGCCAGCAGAGAGGAAGCGGGAGGCCCCTACGAGCAGTACTTC. It encodes CASREEAGGPYEQYF.

This clonotype showed up just a few times. The chain is built from TRBV12-3 or TRBV12-4 and TRBJ2-2; 7 bases map to TRBD1. The CDR3 consists of 16 residues. Losses at the gene ends were 6 bases for V and 0 bases for J; bases not matched to a gene: 7. In DNA form, the CDR3 reads TGTGCCAGCAGAGTGACCGGACAGGCGAACACCGGGGAGCTGTTTTTT. Protein sequence: CASRVTGQANTGELFF.

This clonotype was seen more than once but under ten times. The V gene is TRBV5-1, the J gene TRBJ2-5; D unclear. The CDR3 consists of 14 residues. V was trimmed by 5 bases and J by 1 base, leaving 12 bases between them. Germline V gives CDR1 SGHRS, CDR2 YFSETQ. CDR3 DNA sequence: TGCGCCAGCAGGGCCACCATCCGCCAAGAGACCCAGTACTTC. It is translated as CASRATIRQETQYF. The whole variable domain, remainder taken from reference TRBV5-1 and TRBJ2-5, is KAGVTQTPRYLIKTRGQQVTLSCSPISGHRSVSWYQQTPGQGLQFLFEYFSETQRNKGNFPGRFSGRQFSNSRSEMNVSTLELGDSALYLCASRATIRQETQYFGPGTRLLVL.

This clonotype was detected a few times. The chain joins TRBV14 to TRBJ1-2; D is undetermined. The V end lost 0 bases, the J end lost 4 bases, and 6 bases lay between the germline ends. There are 13 residues in the CDR3. Germline-derived CDR1 and CDR2 are SGHDN and FVKESK. CDR3 amino acids: CASSQELSYGYTF. CDR3 nucleotides: TGTGCCAGCAGCCAAGAATTAAGCTATGGCTACACCTTC.

The V gene is TRBV9, the J gene TRBJ2-2; no clear D. Between the trimmed V and J ends, which lost 0 bases and 0 bases, there was a span of 9 bases. The germline gives CDR1 SGDLS, CDR2 YYNGEE. CDR3 length: 16 residues. In nucleotides, the CDR3 is TGTGCCAGCAGCGTAGGGTTAGTGACGAACACCGGGGAGCTGTTTTTT. Translation gives CASSVGLVTNTGELFF.

This clonotype has ten or more counts. The gene calls are TRBV30 and TRBJ1-1; 7 bases map to TRBD1. Germline V gene lookup returns CDR1 GTSNPN and CDR2 SVGIG (reference sequence). Trimming took 4 bases from V and 0 from J; bases not matched to a gene: 5. The CDR3 has 14 amino acids. The chain's CDR3 is CAWIRGIMNTEAFF. For the CDR3, the DNA is TGTGCCTGGATCAGGGGGATAATGAACACTGAAGCTTTCTTT.

Here the CDR3 DNA reads TGCAGCGTGGCTAATAGGGAACCAGTCTTCGGCTACACCTTC. Translated: CSVANREPVFGYTF. The J gene is TRBJ1-2, the V gene TRBV29-1; D unclear. The germline gives CDR1 SQVTM, CDR2 ANQGSEA. The CDR3 runs to 14 residues. V was cut by 6 bases and J by 8 bases, with 22 bases left in between.

The rearrangement links TRBV10-3 to TRBJ1-2; perhaps TRBD1 as D (5 bases). The CDR3 has 11 residues. With 7 bases removed from V and 7 bases from J, the gap between germline ends came to 10 bases. The germline CDR1 and CDR2 sequences are ENHRY and SYGVKD. Here the CDR3 reads CAIKGAGGYTF. The CDR3 coding sequence is TGTGCCATCAAAGGGGCGGGTGGCTACACCTTC.

This chain connects TRBV12-3 or TRBV12-4 to TRBJ2-6; no firm D call. V was trimmed by 3 bases and J by 0 bases, leaving 3 bases between them. This CDR3 has 14 amino acids. CDR3 sequence reads: CASSFHSGANVLTF. In DNA, the CDR3 is TGTGCCAGCAGTTTCCACTCTGGGGCCAACGTCCTGACTTTC.

The chain carries TRBV7-9 and TRBJ2-4, with 10 bases fitting TRBD1. Germline CDR1 SEHNR, CDR2 FQNEAQ (reference sequence). V gave up 7 bases and J gave up 1 base; unmatched junction bases: 4. The CDR3 is 15 amino acids. The CDR3 spells CASTPDRGAKNIQYF. The CDR3 DNA sequence: TGTGCCAGCACCCCGGACAGGGGGGCCAAAAACATTCAGTACTTC.

Ten or more counts support this clonotype. The genes are TRBV6-5 and TRBJ2-2; D unclear. Trimming took 6 bases from V and 2 from J, leaving 4 bases between them. Per germline, CDR1 MNHEY and CDR2 SVGAGI. There are 12 residues in the CDR3. The CDR3: CASRENTGELFF. The CDR3 nucleotides are TGTGCCAGCAGGGAAAACACCGGGGAGCTGTTTTTT.